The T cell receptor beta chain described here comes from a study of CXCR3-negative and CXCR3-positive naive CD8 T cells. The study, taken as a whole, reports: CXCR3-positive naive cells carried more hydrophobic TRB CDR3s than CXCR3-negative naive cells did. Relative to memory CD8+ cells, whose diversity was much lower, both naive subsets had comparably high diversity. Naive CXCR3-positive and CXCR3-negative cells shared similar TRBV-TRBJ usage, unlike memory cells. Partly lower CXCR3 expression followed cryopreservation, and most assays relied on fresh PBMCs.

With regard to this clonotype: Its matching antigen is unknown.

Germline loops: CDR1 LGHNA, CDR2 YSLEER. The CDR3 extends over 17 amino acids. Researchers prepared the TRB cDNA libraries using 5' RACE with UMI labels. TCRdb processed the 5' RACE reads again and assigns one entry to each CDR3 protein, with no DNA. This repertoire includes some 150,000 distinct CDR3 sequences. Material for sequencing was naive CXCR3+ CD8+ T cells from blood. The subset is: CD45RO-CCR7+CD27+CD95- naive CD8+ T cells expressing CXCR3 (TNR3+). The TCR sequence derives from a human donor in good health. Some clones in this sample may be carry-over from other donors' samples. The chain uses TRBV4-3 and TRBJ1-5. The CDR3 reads CASSQVFDPRDNQPQHF.